These 11 T cell receptor beta chains share one sample of origin, sequenced in a study of cytomegalovirus exposure and HLA in healthy donors. Profiling relied on immunoSEQ multiplex PCR, and the TCRdb table lists in-frame clones only, not all of them. Of over 150,000 clones in the sample, roughly 96% were seen once. Sequencing used PBMCs. These receptors all come from a woman younger than 30 in good health and CMV-seronegative.

CDR3 nucleotide sequence: TGTGCCAGCAGTGAAGGAGAAGACTATGGCTACACCTTC. Translating it yields CASSEGEDYGYTF. The chain couples TRBV2 to TRBJ1-2; D gene uncertain. Germline CDR1 reads SNHLY; CDR2 reads FYNNEI. This CDR3 region has 13 residues. The ends were cut back, 1 base at V and 3 bases at J, with 6 bases in the middle.

The chain is built from TRBV4-1 and TRBJ1-2; 7 bases line up with TRBD1. CDR1 MGHRA and CDR2 YSYEKL come from the germline V gene. The CDR3 loop spans 15 amino acids. After removal of 0 bases from V and 4 bases from J, the junction contained 5 bases not matched to a gene. This chain's CDR3 is CASSQEPRDSYGYTF. Written as DNA, the CDR3 is TGCGCCAGCAGCCAAGAGCCTCGGGACAGCTATGGCTACACCTTC.

This clone was observed a single time. This sequence joins TRBV19 and TRBJ1-2; a weak D match, TRBD1 (6 bases). The V end lost 6 bases, the J end lost 7 bases, and 27 bases lay between the germline ends. The CDR3 extends over 17 amino acids. The germline V gene has CDR1 LNHDA and CDR2 SQIVND (reference sequence). As DNA, the CDR3 is TGTGCCAGTAGACGGAACAGCCCGACTGACAGGATGCTTGGCTACACCTTC. Amino acid sequence: CASRRNSPTDRMLGYTF.

A single count supports this clone. The rearrangement uses TRBV4-2 and TRBJ2-7, with 7 positions matching TRBD1. CDR1 LGHNA and CDR2 YNFKEQ come from the germline V gene. Trimming removed 4 bases from V and 5 bases from J; junction bases left unmatched: 8. CDR3 length equals 14 residues. Here the CDR3 DNA reads TGTGCCAGCAGCCCTCGACGAGGGGGCGACGAGCAGTACTTC. This encodes CASSPRRGGDEQYF.

This clone was seen just once. The CDR3 loop is CASQKLAPNTGELFF. The DNA for the CDR3 is TGTGCCAGCCAAAAACTAGCTCCGAACACCGGGGAGCTGTTTTTT. V gene TRBV6-5 combines with J gene TRBJ2-2; D might be TRBD2 (6 bases). Trimming shortened V by 8 bases and J by 0 bases, and 13 bases separated the two germline ends. The CDR3 length is 15 residues. Germline assignment: CDR1 MNHEY and CDR2 SVGAGI.

The V and J genes are TRBV5-6 and TRBJ1-1; D is undetermined. The CDR3 is made up of 14 amino acids. Germline V gene data show CDR1 as SGHDT and CDR2 as YYEEEE. With 0 bases removed from V and 2 bases from J, the gap between germline ends came to 8 bases. Written as DNA, the CDR3 is TGTGCCAGCAGCTTGGTCGGGAGAAACACTGAAGCTTTCTTT. As protein: CASSLVGRNTEAFF.

V gene TRBV7-2 combines with J gene TRBJ1-6, with TRBD1 matching over 8 bases. Germline V lookup: CDR1 SGHTA, CDR2 FQGNSA. V lost 1 base, J lost 10 bases, and 6 bases stayed unmatched. The CDR3 spans 15 residues. The CDR3 here is CASSLVGQVVSPLHF. CDR3 sequence (DNA): TGTGCCAGCAGCTTAGTGGGACAGGTCGTCTCACCCCTCCACTTT.

This clone was counted a single time. The rearrangement uses TRBV5-1 and TRBJ1-2; tentatively, D is TRBD1 (6 bases). V lost 4 bases, J lost 4 bases, and 11 bases lay in between. This CDR3 has 13 amino acids. Germline V gene data show CDR1 as SGHRS and CDR2 as YFSETQ. The CDR3 nucleotides are TGCGCCAGCAGCCGGACAGAAGTCTATGGCTACACCTTC. This sequence encodes CASSRTEVYGYTF.

The genes are TRBV4-3 and TRBJ2-7; 7 bases match TRBD1. CDR1 and CDR2 from the germline V gene are LGHNA and YSLEER. CDR3 length: 16 amino acids. The V segment lost 1 base and the J segment 0 bases; nucleotides outside the gene matches: 6. DNA of the CDR3: TGCGCCAGCAGCCAAGGCACCAGGGGGAGCTCCTACGAGCAGTACTTC. Its translation: CASSQGTRGSSYEQYF.

The chain recombines TRBV7-3 with TRBJ2-6, with TRBD1 matching over 8 bases. The CDR3 consists of 19 residues. V trimming: 5 bases; J trimming: 2 bases; junction bases outside the gene matches: 14. Germline-derived CDR1 and CDR2 are SGHTA and FQGTGA. CDR3 region: CASSRTSDRDVPGANVLTF. CDR3 nucleotides: TGTGCCAGCAGCCGAACCTCGGACAGGGATGTGCCTGGGGCCAACGTCCTGACTTTC.

The rearrangement uses TRBV6-4 and TRBJ2-1; 11 nucleotides align to TRBD2. The CDR3 covers 15 residues. Unmatched junction bases numbered 3, after V lost 6 bases and J lost 2 bases. Germline assignment: CDR1 MRHNA and CDR2 SNTAGT. The chain's CDR3 is CASSDSGGAYNEQFF. The CDR3 DNA is TGTGCCAGCAGCGATAGCGGGGGGGCCTACAATGAGCAGTTCTTC.